What follows are 14 T cell receptor beta chains derived from one specimen sequenced in a study of glioma-infiltrating T cells after dendritic cell vaccination. Some clones are missing from TCRdb's copy, which holds only in-frame ones; the method was immunoSEQ multiplex PCR. The profile shows approximately 67,000 clones, approximately 80% of them singletons. The sequencing used blood, collected before dendritic cell vaccination. The source of these receptors is a human donor with glioblastoma.

The rearrangement uses TRBV11-3 and TRBJ1-5, with 7 nucleotides matching TRBD1. The junction had 6 bases not matched to a gene; V was cut back by 5 bases and J by 2 bases. Germline V lookup: CDR1 SGHNT, CDR2 YENEEA. The CDR3 is 15 residues long. CDR3 in DNA: TGTGCCAGCAGCATTTCCGGGACAGGCAATCAGCCCCAGCATTTT. It is translated as CASSISGTGNQPQHF.

CDR3 in amino acids: CASSQDTGGGQPYNEQFF. CDR3 nucleotides: TGTGCCAGCAGCCAAGATACGGGGGGTGGACAGCCCTACAATGAGCAGTTCTTC. This chain links TRBV4-2 with TRBJ2-1, with D possibly matching TRBD2 (7 bases). V lost 0 bases, J lost 2 bases, and 17 bases lay in between. The CDR3 is 18 residues long. CDR1 is LGHNA, CDR2 YNFKEQ, per germline.

The rearrangement links TRBV9 to TRBJ1-2, with 7 bases fitting TRBD1. V lost 3 bases, J lost 4 bases, and 9 bases stayed unmatched. Germline V lookup: CDR1 SGDLS, CDR2 YYNGEE. The CDR3 spans 15 residues. CDR3 sequence: CASSAPGGQPYGYTF. The CDR3 DNA follows: TGTGCCAGCAGCGCCCCCGGGGGACAGCCCTATGGCTACACCTTC.

This sequence joins TRBV6-5 and TRBJ2-1; a possible D gene is TRBD2 (6 bases). Germline lookup yields CDR1 MNHEY and CDR2 SVGAGI. There are 14 residues in the CDR3. V lost 2 bases, J lost 5 bases, and 10 bases lay in between. CDR3 loop: CASSYAGLDNEQFF. CDR3 DNA sequence: TGTGCCAGCAGTTACGCGGGGTTAGACAATGAGCAGTTCTTC.

This chain connects TRBV5-4 to TRBJ2-5; TRBD2 matches 13 bases. CDR1 SGHNT and CDR2 YYREEE come from the germline V gene (reference sequence). Trimming cost V 4 bases and J 2 bases; bases outside gene matches: 2. This CDR3 has 15 amino acids. In DNA, the CDR3 is TGTGCCAGCAGCCAGACTAGCGGGGGGCAAGAGACCCAGTACTTC. The encoded protein is CASSQTSGGQETQYF.

This sequence joins TRBV18 and TRBJ1-1; D may be TRBD1 (5 bases). This CDR3 comprises 13 residues. The germline CDR1 and CDR2 sequences are KGHSH and LQKENI. Trimming removed 3 bases from V and 3 bases from J, with 8 bases in between. The CDR3 coding sequence is TGTGCCAGCTCACCCGGGACTGACACTGAAGCTTTCTTT. Translation: CASSPGTDTEAFF.

The chain recombines TRBV4-2 with TRBJ2-1; D remains ambiguous. Trimming took off 1 base at V and 3 bases at J, with 13 bases between the two ends. Germline V gives CDR1 LGHNA, CDR2 YNFKEQ. This CDR3 contains 16 residues. The CDR3 DNA is TGTGCCAGCAGCCAAGTGTCAGGAAGCAACTACAATGAGCAGTTCTTC. Protein sequence: CASSQVSGSNYNEQFF.

The chain recombines TRBV4-2 with TRBJ2-1; a possible D gene is TRBD1 (7 bases). The CDR3 is 19 residues long. Germline values: CDR1 LGHNA, CDR2 YNFKEQ. The ends were cut back, 4 bases at V and 0 bases at J, with 22 bases in the middle. The CDR3 is CASSPTGLAYQSSYNEQFF. Here the CDR3 DNA reads TGTGCCAGCAGCCCGACAGGGCTAGCGTATCAGAGCTCCTACAATGAGCAGTTCTTC.

V is TRBV7-8 and J is TRBJ2-7; 9 nucleotides agree with TRBD1. The V gene end was trimmed by 5 bases and the J gene end by 6 bases; junction bases not matched to a gene: 14. This CDR3 region has 16 residues. Germline CDR1 reads SGHVS; CDR2 reads FQNEAQ. CDR3 in DNA: TGTGCCAGCAGCATAAGAGATAGGGGACAGGGCGGCGAGCAGTACTTC. It codes for CASSIRDRGQGGEQYF.

V gene TRBV20-1 combines with J gene TRBJ1-1; no reliable D call. The V end lost 3 bases, the J end lost 1 base, and 3 bases lay between the germline ends. The germline gives CDR1 DFQATT, CDR2 SNEGSKA (reference sequence). There are 11 residues in the CDR3. CDR3 nucleotide sequence: TGCAGTGCTAGGAGGAACACTGAAGCTTTCTTT. This encodes CSARRNTEAFF.

This clone was seen just once. The chain carries TRBV7-2 and TRBJ1-2; no reliable D call. Deletions cut 5 bases from V and 8 bases from J, with 21 bases between. Germline lookup yields CDR1 SGHTA and CDR2 FQGNSA. This CDR3 spans 15 amino acids. The CDR3 DNA sequence: TGTGCCAGCAGCACCGATCCTCAGACAAGCTTCGGCTACACCTTC. Translating it yields CASSTDPQTSFGYTF.

This rearrangement joins TRBV4-3 to TRBJ2-5; weak D call: TRBD1 (7 bases). The last part of the DNA fits TRBJ2-7 better; the J call may be wrong. From germline, CDR1 is LGHNA and CDR2 YSLEER. The CDR3 totals 14 residues. The chain's CDR3 is CASSQDRGAYEQYF. The CDR3 nucleotides are TGCGCCAGCAGCCAAGACAGGGGGGCGTACGAGCAGTACTTC.

The chain is built from TRBV2 and TRBJ1-5; no clear D. The V and J ends lost 6 bases and 1 base respectively, with 10 bases between them. Germline assignment: CDR1 SNHLY and CDR2 FYNNEI. The CDR3 consists of 14 residues. The chain's CDR3 is CASSRGQSNQPQHF. The CDR3 DNA reads TGTGCCAGCAGCCGGGGTCAGAGCAATCAGCCCCAGCATTTT.

The chain joins TRBV7-6 to TRBJ1-6, with TRBD1 identical over 9 bases. Germline loops: CDR1 SGHVS, CDR2 FNYEAQ. The junction had 14 bases not matched to a gene; V was cut back by 4 bases and J by 7 bases. The CDR3 length is 18 residues. DNA for the CDR3: TGTGCCAGCAGCTCACAAATATGGACAGGGGACAGAAATTCACCCCTCCACTTT. Translated: CASSSQIWTGDRNSPLHF.